Below are 3 T cell receptor beta chains sequenced from a single sample in a study of identical twins. MiXCR, applied by TCRdb to the 5' RACE reads, yields one record per CDR3 protein. The sample lists around 200,000 distinct CDR3 sequences, approximately 9% seen once, with around 5% in the top ten. Sequencing was performed on memory (CD45RO+) T cells sorted from blood. The receptor source for this set is a woman under 30 in good health.

The chain combines TRBV7-2 with TRBJ2-1; 10 bases are a match to TRBD2. The V and J ends lost 3 bases and 0 bases, in that order; junction bases with no gene match: 5. The CDR3 consists of 17 residues. Germline V CDR1 and CDR2: SGHTA, FQGNSA. CDR3 DNA sequence: TGTGCCAGCAGCTTCTTAGCGGGAGGATACTCCTACAATGAGCAGTTCTTC. It is translated as CASSFLAGGYSYNEQFF.

This clonotype was seen repeatedly, ten times or more. The chain is built from TRBV18 and TRBJ1-2; 7 bases are a match to TRBD1. Germline lookup yields CDR1 KGHSH and CDR2 LQKENI. The CDR3 consists of 14 residues. The V segment lost 6 bases and the J segment 9 bases; nucleotides outside the gene matches: 13. This chain's CDR3 is CASSRQGGAESYTF. The CDR3 region has the DNA TGTGCCAGCTCCCGGCAGGGGGGCGCCGAGAGCTACACCTTC.

This clonotype occurred many times. The chain recombines TRBV20-1 with TRBJ2-3; 11 nucleotides agree with TRBD2. The CDR3 is 17 amino acids. V trimming: 3 bases; J trimming: 0 bases; junction bases outside the gene matches: 8. CDR1 and CDR2 from the germline V gene are DFQATT and SNEGSKA (reference sequence). CDR3 sequence (DNA): TGCAGTGCTAGGGTCCTAGCGGGGGGATACAGCACAGATACGCAGTATTTT. Its protein is CSARVLAGGYSTDTQYF.